This T cell receptor beta chain originates from a study of T cells in Graves' hyperthyroidism and ophthalmopathy (dated by TCRdb to between 2018 and 2021). Regarding the complete study: Peripheral blood was sampled at the time of initial diagnosis, prior to any treatment. For training and testing, the 100 or so patients in the discovery cohort were randomly divided in a 7:3 ratio. TCR Vbeta CDR3 sequencing of 120 to 150 peripheral blood samples (fewer than 45 ophthalmopathy, approximately 80 hyperthyroidism and approximately 17 progressor patients) is reported in the paper. The study also compared thyroid tissue and blood T-cell repertoires from several Graves' hyperthyroidism patients. Whether ophthalmopathy could be predicted prospectively was tested in an independent validation cohort made up of approximately 19 hyperthyroidism patients plus 17 patients who later progressed to ophthalmopathy. To identify TCR V-J signatures that set the groups apart, the researchers used a discovery cohort of 100 patients, made up of 40 to 45 with Graves' ophthalmopathy and 57 with stable Graves' hyperthyroidism. After sampling, hyperthyroidism patients received methimazole starting at 30 mg daily, and ophthalmopathy patients received high-dose intravenous methylprednisolone.

Amplification of TCR beta CDR3 regions was carried out from RNA transcripts. The first round of RT-PCR for the TCR CDR3 was performed with the HTBI primer set and the Qiagen OneStep RT-PCR kit. Libraries were constructed in a second round of multiplex PCR, after which size selection and purification were carried out. Paired-end sequencing of the libraries was performed with 100 bp reads on an Illumina HiSeq2000. For the original study's pipeline: SOAPnuke was used to process the raw data, throwing out any read that contained adapters or uncalled bases, had a mean Phred below 15, or lacked an exact constant-primer or identifier match. High-quality paired reads were merged using COPE v1.2.5, and each unique nucleotide sequence was defined as a clonotype. Clonotypes were aligned to IMGT TRBV, TRBD and TRBJ reference segments using MiTCR v1.1. Only V-J combinations with frequency above 0.0001, covering 98% to 99.2% of repertoires, were analysed. A TCS score was defined as the ratio of F50 (clonal expansion) to E x V (chaos), with BLOSUM62-based TCRdist applied between CDR3 peptides within each V-J. Welch's t-statistics and random forest reduced 500 to 650 V-J features to 13, which were used in a naive Bayes classifier (R e1071). The raw public reads went through TCRdb reprocessing: fastp at Q25, MiXCR clone calling, in-frame beta chains kept. All rows with the same CDR3 protein become a single entry with the most common DNA and genes. TCRdb, not the original authors, processed these V and J calls. This sample comprises hundreds of thousands of distinct CDR3 sequences, under 15% of them detected only once. The ten largest clones capture approximately 32% of the sample.

Stable Graves' hyperthyroidism was defined as the absence of progression to ophthalmopathy over 18 months of follow-up. Hyperthyroidism patients were aged 18 to 65 years and newly diagnosed, with disease duration of less than 2 months. The study excluded patients with uncontrolled infections, other autoimmune diseases, pregnancy or lactation. Diagnoses were established on the basis of clinical symptoms, serum thyroxine and TRAb, thyroid ultrasound, and orbital computed tomography. Ficoll-Paque density gradient centrifugation was used to isolate PBMCs from about 10 ml of fresh peripheral blood. Trizol reagent was used to extract total RNA, and RNA quality was then checked on an Agilent 2100 Bioanalyzer. The junction carries 15 bases between V and J, which are trimmed by 4 bases and 2 bases respectively. Measured from the cysteine to the phenylalanine, the CDR3 is 15 residues long. Solely the CDR3 DNA is kept, with 45 bases framed from the first base. The germline V gene supplies CDR1 MDHEN and CDR2 SYDVKM.

Beyond this particular receptor, the publication reports: No statistical method was used to set the sample size in advance, and investigators knew the group allocation. In validation, progression to ophthalmopathy was predicted by the model with around 70% sensitivity and 72.22% specificity, a median of 6.5 months before onset. A 13 V-J signature model separated ophthalmopathy from stable hyperthyroidism, with about 90% sensitivity and 81.08% specificity in cross-validation and 80%/75% in testing. Blood samples also contained most of the expanded thyroid clonotypes (frequency above 0.001), which suggests that blood repertoires may reflect thyroid immune responses.

As concerns this clonotype: Its antigen is unknown. No per-base quality is available; no much larger clone lies one base away.

This receptor chain uses TRBV28 and TRBJ2-7; the D gene is perhaps TRBD2, on 6 matching bases. The sample was blood. The receptor was derived from a woman in her 30s with Graves' hyperthyroidism. The nucleotides read TGTGCCAGCAGTTCCCGGGAGAAAGTTACCTACGAGCAGTACTTC. Translated, it gives CASSSREKVTYEQYF.